The T cell receptor beta chain described here comes from a study of control samples from healthy donors and cancer patients. The data were produced by immunoSEQ multiplex PCR, yet TCRdb's version contains in-frame clones alone and is incomplete. The sample lists around 23,000 clones; around 83% were seen once. This clone has just a few counts. CDR1 and CDR2 from the germline V gene are MDHEN and SYDVKM. V dropped 6 bases and J dropped 0 bases, with 18 bases sitting between them. The CDR3 totals 17 residues. The sample taken for sequencing was PBMCs. The rearrangement uses TRBV28 and TRBJ2-1; weak D call: TRBD2 (5 bases). The sequence derives from a man between 60 and 75 years old with head and neck cancer. CDR3 sequence: CASSSPVEASSYNEQFF. The CDR3 DNA reads as TGTGCCAGCAGCTCCCCTGTGGAGGCCAGCTCCTACAATGAGCAGTTCTTC. Variable domain in full (rest from reference TRBV28 and TRBJ2-1): DVKVTQSSRYLVKRTGEKVFLECVQDMDHENMFWYRQDPGLGLRLIYFSYDVKMKEKGDIPEGYSVSREKKERFSLILESASTNQTSMYLCASSSPVEASSYNEQFFGPGTRLTVL.